Listed below are T cell receptor beta chains from one sample, sequenced in a study of blood T cell repertoires in COVID-19. Only in-frame clones appear in the TCRdb table, and some are missing; sequencing was by immunoSEQ multiplex PCR. The profile covers 150,000 to 190,000 clones, with under 85% appearing a single time and 3.5% to 4.5% taken by the ten largest. The specimen was peripheral blood. The receptors shown here come from a woman of 80 years or more with acute or convalescent COVID-19. Each CDR3 is given with its conserved first and last residue. Fields, in order: D gene, J gene, clone size, V gene, CDR3 DNA, CDR3 protein. D genes are given only for firm matches. Rows give clone size only sometimes, using once, few, many, or a class for an expanded clone.

D: TRBD1
J: TRBJ1-2
size: NA
V: TRBV27
DNA: TGTGCCAGCCGCCGGCCCGAGGGACAGGGACCCAACTTCTATGGCTACACCTTC
CDR3: CASRRPEGQGPNFYGYTF

D: NA
J: TRBJ1-2
size: NA
V: TRBV30
DNA: TGTGCCTGGAGCGCATTCGGGGTAGGCTACACCTTC
CDR3: CAWSAFGVGYTF

D: NA
J: TRBJ2-7
size: NA
V: TRBV29-1
DNA: TGCAGCGTTGAAGCTTCCGGGACTGGCTCCTACGAGCAGTACTTC
CDR3: CSVEASGTGSYEQYF

D: TRBD2
J: TRBJ2-7
size: NA
V: TRBV5-1
DNA: TGCGCCAGCAGCTTGGCGGGGGGGTGGGCCGGCGAGCAGTACTTC
CDR3: CASSLAGGWAGEQYF

D: NA
J: TRBJ1-2
size: NA
V: TRBV7-2
DNA: TGTGCCAGCAGCTCAGGGGCGGGCTATGGCTACACCTTC
CDR3: CASSSGAGYGYTF

D: NA
J: TRBJ1-2
size: few
V: TRBV21-1
DNA: TGTGCCAGCAGCAGGTCCGGGGTCTATGGCTACACCTTC
CDR3: CASSRSGVYGYTF

D: TRBD1
J: TRBJ1-1
size: once
V: TRBV7-6
DNA: TGTGCCAGCCCTAGGGACAGGGTCATGAACACTGAAGCTTTCTTT
CDR3: CASPRDRVMNTEAFF

D: TRBD2
J: TRBJ2-1
size: NA
V: TRBV10-3
DNA: TGTGCCATCAGTGAGGGGAGGGGTAATGAGCAGTTCTTC
CDR3: CAISEGRGNEQFF

D: TRBD2
J: TRBJ2-5
size: NA
V: TRBV3-1/TRBV3-2
DNA: TGTGCCAGCAGCCAAGGGGACAGTAGCGGGGGGAGTCAAGAGACCCAGTACTTC
CDR3: CASSQGDSSGGSQETQYF

D: NA
J: TRBJ1-5
size: once
V: TRBV5-5
DNA: TGTGCCAGCAGCTTGGGGTGGGGAGGACACAATCAGCCCCAGCATTTT
CDR3: CASSLGWGGHNQPQHF

D: NA
J: TRBJ2-5
size: few
V: TRBV18
DNA: TGTGCCAGCTCACCCACTCCTGTCGGTGAGACCCAGTACTTC
CDR3: CASSPTPVGETQYF

D: NA
J: TRBJ2-1
size: NA
V: TRBV5-1
DNA: TGCGCCAGCAGAAACGGACTACTTCGTTACAATGAGCAGTTCTTC
CDR3: CASRNGLLRYNEQFF